The 9 T cell receptor beta chains listed next were all sequenced from one sample in a study of blood T cell repertoires in COVID-19. TCRdb's table, derived via immunoSEQ multiplex PCR, lists solely in-frame clones and lacks some. The sample lists 200,000 to 250,000 clones, around four fifths occurring once. Sequenced sample: PBMCs or T cells enriched from blood (not recorded which). The receptors were sampled from a woman aged 50 to 65 who had been exposed to COVID-19.

This chain joins TRBV18 and TRBJ2-1; 10 nucleotides match TRBD2. Germline CDR1 reads KGHSH; CDR2 reads LQKENI. V trimming: 1 base; J trimming: 9 bases; junction bases outside the gene matches: 6. The CDR3 runs 15 residues. CDR3 coding DNA: TGTGCCAGCTCACCACTGAGCGGGGGGGCCGGTGAGCAGTTCTTC. Protein product: CASSPLSGGAGEQFF.

The rearrangement joins TRBV13 to TRBJ2-1, with D possibly TRBD2 on 7 matching bases. With 0 bases removed from V and 9 bases from J, the gap between germline ends came to 18 bases. The CDR3 spans 16 residues. Per germline, CDR1 PRHDT and CDR2 FYEKMQ (reference sequence). CDR3 DNA sequence: TGTGCCAGCAGCTTAGGAGGCGGGGGCCACCTTAGTGAGCAGTTCTTC. Encoded protein: CASSLGGGGHLSEQFF.

The chain recombines TRBV13 with TRBJ2-2, with D possibly being TRBD2 (5 bases). The CDR3 runs to 14 residues. The V end was cut by 7 bases, the J end by 6 bases, with 15 bases between. Germline assignment: CDR1 PRHDT and CDR2 FYEKMQ (reference sequence). CDR3 coding DNA: TGTGCCAGCACTCTACTAGTAAACTCCGGGGAGCTGTTTTTT. Translating gives CASTLLVNSGELFF.

This rearrangement joins TRBV15 to TRBJ2-1; D ambiguous. The germline gives CDR1 LNHNV, CDR2 YYDKDF (reference sequence). The V end was cut by 5 bases, the J end by 0 bases, with 8 bases between. The CDR3 covers 14 residues. CDR3 sequence reads: CATSGRSSYNEQFF. CDR3 sequence (DNA): TGTGCCACCAGCGGCCGGAGCTCCTACAATGAGCAGTTCTTC.

V gene TRBV6-2 or TRBV6-3 combines with J gene TRBJ2-7; D may be TRBD1 (6 bases). The CDR3 is made up of 12 amino acids. Germline CDR1 is MNHEY and CDR2 is SVGEGT. Between the trimmed V and J ends, which lost 4 bases and 4 bases, there was a span of 8 bases. The CDR3 here is CASSFTGYEQYF. The CDR3 bases are TGTGCCAGCAGTTTCACAGGGTACGAGCAGTACTTC.

The chain employs TRBV9 and TRBJ2-3; D is unclear. There are 14 residues in the CDR3. Trimming took off 4 bases at V and 2 bases at J, with 11 bases between the two ends. In germline, CDR1 is SGDLS, CDR2 YYNGEE. The CDR3 region has the DNA TGTGCCAGCAGCCGAGAGATCTCCACAGATACGCAGTATTTT. Encoded protein: CASSREISTDTQYF.

The chain carries TRBV5-1 and TRBJ2-7; 8 bases agree with TRBD2. After removal of 4 bases from V and 1 base from J, the junction contained 1 base not matched to a gene. Germline V gene data show CDR1 as SGHRS and CDR2 as YFSETQ. The CDR3 runs to 13 residues. CDR3 bases: TGCGCCAGCAGCCCGGGGGGGTCCTACGAGCAGTACTTC. Residues: CASSPGGSYEQYF.

This chain uses TRBV28 with TRBJ1-3; D is ambiguous. Trimming pared 8 bases from V and 8 bases from J, leaving 16 bases between. Germline CDR1 MDHEN, CDR2 SYDVKM. The length of the CDR3 is 13 residues. CDR3 residues: CASFSGLRDTIYF. As DNA, the CDR3 is TGTGCCAGCTTCTCCGGCCTGAGGGACACCATATATTTT.

The gene calls are TRBV25-1 and TRBJ2-1; tentatively, D is TRBD2 (6 bases). V lost 1 base and J 10 bases, leaving 14 bases between the germline ends. In germline, CDR1 is MGHDK, CDR2 SYGVNS. The CDR3 is made up of 14 amino acids. The CDR3 is CASSEWMGGGEQFF. Here the CDR3 DNA reads TGTGCCAGCAGTGAATGGATGGGGGGTGGAGAGCAGTTCTTC.